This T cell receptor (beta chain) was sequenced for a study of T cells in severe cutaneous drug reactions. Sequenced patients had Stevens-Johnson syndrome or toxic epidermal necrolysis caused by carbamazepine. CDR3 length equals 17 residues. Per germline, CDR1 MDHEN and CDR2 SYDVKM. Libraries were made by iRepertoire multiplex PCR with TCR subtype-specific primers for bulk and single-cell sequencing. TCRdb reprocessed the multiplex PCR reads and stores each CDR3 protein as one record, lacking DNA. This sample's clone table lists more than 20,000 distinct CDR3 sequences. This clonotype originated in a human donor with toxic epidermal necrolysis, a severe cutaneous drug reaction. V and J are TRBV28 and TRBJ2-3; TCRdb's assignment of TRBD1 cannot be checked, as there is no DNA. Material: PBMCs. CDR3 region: CASSFLRQGASTDTQYF.